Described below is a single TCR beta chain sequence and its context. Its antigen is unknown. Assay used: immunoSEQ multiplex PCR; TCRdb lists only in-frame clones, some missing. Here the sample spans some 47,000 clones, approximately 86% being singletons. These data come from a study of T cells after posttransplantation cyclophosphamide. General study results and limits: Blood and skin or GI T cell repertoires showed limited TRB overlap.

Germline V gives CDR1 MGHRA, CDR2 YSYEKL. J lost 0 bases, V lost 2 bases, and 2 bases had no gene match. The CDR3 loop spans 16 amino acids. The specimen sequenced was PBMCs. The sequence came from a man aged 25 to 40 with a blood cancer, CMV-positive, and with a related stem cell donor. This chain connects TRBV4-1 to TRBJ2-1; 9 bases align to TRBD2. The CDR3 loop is CASSQSSGDSYNEQFF. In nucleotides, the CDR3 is TGCGCCAGCAGCCAATCTAGCGGGGACTCCTACAATGAGCAGTTCTTC.